This T cell receptor (beta chain) appears in the sequencing data of a study of T-cell reconstitution after alpha-beta-depleted transplantation in children. Overall study findings and caveats: Expanded graft clones numbering several hundred reportedly gave rise to alpha-beta T cells about two months after transplant. Once a year had passed after transplant, T-cell counts and diversity came mostly from newly produced T cells.

To note about this clonotype: Its matching antigen is unknown.

A TCRbeta library incorporating unique molecular identifiers was prepared. MiXCR was run by TCRdb on the PCR reads, yielding one entry per CDR3 protein. This sample yields fewer than 750,000 distinct CDR3 sequences, of which more than 20% are seen a single time; 13% to 15% belongs to the top ten. This sequence originates from a boy in the first two years of life who had a stem cell transplant for acute myeloid leukemia, so the T cells may come from the graft donor. The sequences come from PBMCs, mostly from graft donor cells, collected 360 days after TCRalphabeta/CD19-depleted stem cell transplant.

The CDR3, as DNA: TGCAGTGCTAGTTTTAAGGGTTGGGAGCAGTACGTC. Residues: CSASFKGWEQYV. The genes are TRBV20-1 and TRBJ2-7; D is unresolved. CDR1 and CDR2 from the germline V gene are DFQATT and SNEGSKA (reference sequence). The CDR3 covers 12 residues. V dropped 3 bases and J dropped 7 bases, with 13 bases sitting between them.